What follows are 5 T cell receptor beta chains derived from one specimen sequenced in a study of spatial heterogeneity in lung cancer. Study results and limitations: Counts of expanded intratumoral alpha and beta TCRs tracked tumor mutation counts.

MiXCR was run by TCRdb on the 5' RACE reads, yielding one entry per CDR3 protein. This table has 6,000 to 8,000 distinct CDR3 sequences, 6% to 9% appearing once. Time point indicated: sample taken at primary tumor resection. These receptors have no identified antigens. Sequencing used lung tumor tissue, obtained at surgery. These receptors all stem from a male donor with early-stage non-small cell lung cancer.

This clonotype is medium-sized within its sample. This rearrangement joins TRBV6-1 to TRBJ2-2; 9 positions agree with TRBD1. CDR1 is MNHNS, CDR2 SASEGT, per germline. The CDR3 spans 16 residues. V lost 4 bases, J lost 0 bases, and 3 bases stayed unmatched. The DNA of the CDR3 is TGTGCCAGCAGTGGGGACAGGGTGGCGAACACCGGGGAGCTGTTTTTT. This codes for CASSGDRVANTGELFF.

There are a few counts of this clonotype. V usage is TRBV29-1 and J usage is TRBJ2-7; no clear D. The CDR3 is 11 amino acids. V was clipped by 5 bases and J by 0 bases, with 5 bases between them. Germline CDR1 is SQVTM and CDR2 is ANQGSEA. CDR3 DNA: TGCAGCGTTCCCGGCTCCTACGAGCAGTACTTC. Translating it yields CSVPGSYEQYF.

V is TRBV2 and J is TRBJ2-1; weak D call: TRBD2 (6 bases). Germline V gene data show CDR1 as SNHLY and CDR2 as FYNNEI. This CDR3 region has 14 residues. V was shortened by 4 bases and J by 7 bases, with 14 bases between the two germline ends. The CDR3 bases are TGTGCCAGCAGTGGATCTTGGGGGGTTAATGAGCAGTTCTTC. This codes for CASSGSWGVNEQFF.

This clonotype was counted between two and nine times. The chain links TRBV27 to TRBJ2-2; D is ambiguous. Between the trimmed V and J ends, which lost 0 bases and 4 bases, there was a span of 18 bases. CDR3 length: 18 amino acids. Germline assignment: CDR1 MNHEY and CDR2 SMNVEV (reference sequence). The CDR3, as DNA: TGTGCCAGCAGTTTATCGATGGTGAAGGTCCTTCGCACCGGGGAGCTGTTTTTT. It codes for CASSLSMVKVLRTGELFF.

This clonotype was detected ten times or more. The chain combines TRBV20-1 with TRBJ2-7, with D possibly being TRBD2 (5 bases). The germline gives CDR1 DFQATT, CDR2 SNEGSKA (reference sequence). The CDR3 loop spans 13 amino acids. The V end lost 3 bases, the J end lost 6 bases, and 15 bases lay between the germline ends. The CDR3: CSARLAKDPEQYF. The CDR3 DNA reads as TGCAGTGCTAGGTTAGCGAAAGACCCCGAGCAGTACTTC.